Following are 28 T cell receptor beta chains from one sample sequenced in a study of cytomegalovirus exposure and HLA in healthy donors. It was with 60 Vbeta and 13 Jbeta primers that the PCR ran. Sequenced by immunoSEQ multiplex PCR; TCRdb stores in-frame clones only, minus some. Its listing shows more than 50,000 clones. The material sequenced was PBMCs. The receptors here all came from a man between 50 and 59 years old in good health and CMV-seropositive.

The chain recombines TRBV5-1 with TRBJ1-4, with 10 nucleotides matching TRBD1. Germline assignment: CDR1 SGHRS and CDR2 YFSETQ. CDR3 length: 15 residues. J gave up 8 bases and V 4 bases, and 8 bases lay outside the gene matches. The CDR3 DNA is TGCGCCAGCAGCATAACCGGGACAGGGGCCGAAAAACTGTTTTTT. It encodes CASSITGTGAEKLFF.

The chain employs TRBV7-9 and TRBJ2-7; weak D call: TRBD1 (5 bases). The CDR3 is 13 residues long. Germline CDR1 and CDR2: SEHNR and FQNEAQ (reference sequence). Between the trimmed V and J ends, which lost 4 bases and 2 bases, there was a span of 9 bases. The CDR3 DNA follows: TGTGCCAGCAGCTCAGGGTACGCCTACGAGCAGTACTTC. It translates to CASSSGYAYEQYF.

The V and J genes are TRBV18 and TRBJ1-2, with 7 nucleotides matching TRBD1. J was trimmed by 3 bases and V by 2 bases; bases with no gene match: 6. Germline V lookup: CDR1 KGHSH, CDR2 LQKENI. The CDR3 sequence is 15 residues long. The CDR3, as DNA: TGTGCCAGCTCACCAGGGACAGAACCCTACTATGGCTACACCTTC. Amino acid sequence: CASSPGTEPYYGYTF.

This sequence joins TRBV5-4 and TRBJ2-7, with D possibly being TRBD1 (5 bases). The CDR3 is made up of 13 amino acids. Germline V lookup: CDR1 SGHNT, CDR2 YYREEE (reference sequence). V was trimmed by 4 bases and J by 3 bases, leaving 11 bases between them. Here the CDR3 reads CASSPTVDYEQYF. CDR3 in DNA: TGTGCCAGCAGCCCGACAGTGGACTACGAGCAGTACTTC.

The chain couples TRBV2 to TRBJ2-7; 9 bases line up with TRBD1. Unmatched junction bases numbered 3, after V lost 8 bases and J lost 1 base. This CDR3 is 13 amino acids long. Germline CDR1 reads SNHLY; CDR2 reads FYNNEI. The CDR3 here is CASGGTGSYEQYF. CDR3 DNA sequence: TGTGCCAGCGGCGGGACAGGGTCCTACGAGCAGTACTTC.

The chain carries TRBV7-9 and TRBJ2-3; D is ambiguous. V was shortened by 4 bases and J by 0 bases, with 11 bases between the two germline ends. The CDR3 is 15 amino acids. Per the germline V gene, CDR1 is SEHNR and CDR2 is FQNEAQ (reference sequence). The DNA for the CDR3 is TGTGCCAGCAGCTCACAGCTTTCTAGCACAGATACGCAGTATTTT. Its translation: CASSSQLSSTDTQYF. Combining the CDR3 with reference TRBV7-9 and TRBJ2-3 gives the whole variable domain DTGVSQNPRHKITKRGQNVTFRCDPISEHNRLYWYRQTLGQGPEFLTYFQNEAQLEKSRLLSDRFSAERPKGSFSTLEIQRTEQGDSAMYLCASSSQLSSTDTQYFGPGTRLTVL.

The chain employs TRBV4-1 and TRBJ1-1; 9 bases fit TRBD1. The germline CDR1 and CDR2 sequences are MGHRA and YSYEKL. The CDR3 extends over 15 amino acids. Trimming at V came to 3 bases and at J to 4 bases, leaving 6 bases not matched to a gene. CDR3 amino acids: CASSQPSTGGTEAFF. CDR3 DNA sequence: TGCGCCAGCAGCCAGCCCTCGACAGGGGGCACTGAAGCTTTCTTT.

Comment on this clone: A read error is likely, as this CDR3 ends without the conserved phenylalanine or tryptophan. It is unclear where the CDR3 begins or ends on the DNA, so no DNA is shown, and the CDR3 is as TCRdb lists it. This chain uses TRBV7-2 with TRBJ2-7; TRBD2, the D gene given by the table, was not confirmed from the DNA. Germline CDR1 reads SGHTA; CDR2 reads FQGNSA. The CDR3 spans 12 amino acids, including both terminal residues. CDR3 sequence: CASSSGAGKKVL.

This chain joins TRBV7-9 and TRBJ1-6; D not resolved. Germline V lookup: CDR1 SEHNR, CDR2 FQNEAQ (reference sequence). CDR3 length: 15 residues. V was trimmed by 1 base and J by 7 bases, leaving 11 bases between them. For the CDR3, the DNA is TGTGCCAGCAGCTTAGGTTATGGGCCCAATTCACCCCTCCACTTT. Protein product: CASSLGYGPNSPLHF.

V gene TRBV4-2 combines with J gene TRBJ1-2; unclear D gene. CDR1 is LGHNA and CDR2 is YNFKEQ in the germline V gene. The CDR3 totals 14 residues. Deletions cut 3 bases from V and 4 bases from J, with 12 bases between. The CDR3 DNA reads TGTGCCAGCAGCCAGGAGTTCGGTTCCTATGGCTACACCTTC. Protein: CASSQEFGSYGYTF.

The rearrangement joins TRBV18 to TRBJ2-7; no firm D call. Germline V gene data show CDR1 as KGHSH and CDR2 as LQKENI. The CDR3 spans 14 residues. Trimming stripped 3 bases from V and 0 bases from J, with 9 bases between. The CDR3 loop reads CASSPYRDSYEQYF. DNA for the CDR3: TGTGCCAGCTCACCGTACCGAGACTCCTACGAGCAGTACTTC.

The chain carries TRBV28 and TRBJ1-1, with TRBD1 identical over 8 bases. There are 14 residues in the CDR3. The V gene's germline CDR1 is MDHEN and CDR2 SYDVKM. V dropped 6 bases and J dropped 7; count of bases not matched to a gene: 10. As DNA, the CDR3 is TGTGCCAGCAGGTCACCAGGGGGCTGGGTTGAAGCTTTCTTT. Translation: CASRSPGGWVEAFF.

The chain has TRBV7-2 and TRBJ1-3; 8 bases match TRBD1. Germline V gene lookup returns CDR1 SGHTA and CDR2 FQGNSA. This CDR3 region has 15 residues. Trimming cost V 5 bases and J 2 bases; bases outside gene matches: 5. Written as DNA, the CDR3 is TGTGCCAGCAGCGTTACAGGGGGTCCTGGAAACACCATATATTTT. Translation: CASSVTGGPGNTIYF.

The V call is TRBV28, the J call TRBJ2-7; D is perhaps TRBD1 (6 bases). The length of the CDR3 is 15 residues. Between the trimmed V and J ends, which lost 4 bases and 6 bases, there was a span of 19 bases. In germline, CDR1 is MDHEN, CDR2 SYDVKM. The CDR3, as DNA: TGTGCCAGCAGTTCCATATTCACAGGGTCCGGCGAGCAGTACTTC. Protein product: CASSSIFTGSGEQYF.

This chain connects TRBV4-3 to TRBJ1-2, with no clear D. CDR3 length equals 14 residues. The V end was cut by 3 bases, the J end by 4 bases, with 12 bases between. In germline, CDR1 is LGHNA, CDR2 YSLEER. The CDR3 DNA follows: TGCGCCAGCAGCCAGGGATCCCGGGGCTATGGCTACACCTTC. This translates into CASSQGSRGYGYTF.

The chain couples TRBV9 to TRBJ2-7, with D perhaps TRBD2 (6 bases). The CDR3 runs to 14 residues. The V and J ends lost 1 base and 7 bases respectively, with 15 bases between them. Germline assignment: CDR1 SGDLS and CDR2 YYNGEE. CDR3 amino acids: CASSVRSGGEEQYF. Written as DNA, the CDR3 is TGTGCCAGCAGCGTAAGGTCCGGCGGGGAGGAGCAGTACTTC.

This chain connects TRBV6-5 to TRBJ2-2; unclear D gene. This CDR3 region has 14 residues. Germline CDR1 is MNHEY and CDR2 is SVGAGI. The V gene lost 0 bases and the J gene lost 5 bases, with 7 bases spanning the gap. CDR3 sequence reads: CASSYSSGTGELFF. CDR3 nucleotides: TGTGCCAGCAGTTACTCGTCGGGTACCGGGGAGCTGTTTTTT.

The V and J genes are TRBV5-1 and TRBJ2-3; no clear D gene. Germline CDR1 is SGHRS and CDR2 is YFSETQ. The CDR3 sequence is 13 residues long. Trimming removed 2 bases from V and 1 base from J, with 5 bases in between. The CDR3 DNA reads TGCGCCAGCAGCTTAACAGGCACAGATACGCAGTATTTT. It translates to CASSLTGTDTQYF.

The gene calls are TRBV28 and TRBJ2-1; TRBD1 is a possible D gene (5 bases). CDR3 size: 13 residues. V lost 9 bases, J lost 5 bases, and 14 bases lay in between. Germline V lookup: CDR1 MDHEN, CDR2 SYDVKM. CDR3 in DNA: TGTGCCAGTTTTTCTGGGGCCCACAATGAGCAGTTCTTC. Its protein product is CASFSGAHNEQFF.

The chain has TRBV14 and TRBJ2-5; D gene uncertain. V gave up 0 bases and J gave up 7 bases, with 12 bases separating them. CDR3 length: 14 residues. Germline CDR1 is SGHDN and CDR2 is FVKESK. The CDR3 protein is CASSQDVRSGTQYF. The CDR3 bases are TGTGCCAGCAGCCAAGACGTCCGGTCGGGGACCCAGTACTTC.

The chain is built from TRBV18 and TRBJ1-1, with 7 bases fitting TRBD1. The V segment lost 2 bases and the J segment 5 bases; nucleotides outside the gene matches: 5. CDR1 and CDR2 (germline): KGHSH, LQKENI. The CDR3 runs 14 residues. For the CDR3, the DNA is TGTGCCAGCTCACCAAATAGGGGGCTGACTGAAGCTTTCTTT. The encoded protein is CASSPNRGLTEAFF.

The chain uses TRBV7-2 and TRBJ1-2, with 12 nucleotides matching TRBD1. The CDR3 extends over 14 amino acids. Germline lookup yields CDR1 SGHTA and CDR2 FQGNSA. J lost 7 bases, V lost 5 bases, and 5 bases had no gene match. CDR3 DNA sequence: TGTGCCAGCAGCCCAGGGACAGGGGGCTTTGGCTACACCTTC. Translated, it gives CASSPGTGGFGYTF.

The chain combines TRBV5-1 with TRBJ2-5, with TRBD2 matching 10 bases. The J call may be faulty, since TRBJ2-7 better matches the DNA end. CDR1 and CDR2 from the germline V gene are SGHRS and YFSETQ. The CDR3 has 15 amino acids. As DNA, the CDR3 is TGCGCCAGCAGCTCAAATAGCGGGAGGATGTACGAGCAGTACTTC. The encoded protein is CASSSNSGRMYEQYF.

V gene TRBV5-6 combines with J gene TRBJ2-5, with 8 bases lining up with TRBD2. The CDR3 spans 14 residues. From germline, CDR1 is SGHDT and CDR2 YYEEEE. The J segment lost 5 bases and the V segment lost 4 bases, leaving 7 bases of the junction unmatched. CDR3 nucleotide sequence: TGTGCCAGCAGCACGGGGGGGCGCGGGGAGACCCAGTACTTC. Protein product: CASSTGGRGETQYF.

The chain links TRBV4-3 to TRBJ2-7; TRBD1 matches at 8 bases. The length of the CDR3 is 17 residues. Germline assignment: CDR1 LGHNA and CDR2 YSLEER. V gave up 0 bases and J gave up 2 bases; unmatched junction bases: 9. The CDR3 reads CASSQDTDRGWPYEQYF. The CDR3 DNA follows: TGCGCCAGCAGCCAAGATACCGACAGGGGTTGGCCCTACGAGCAGTACTTC.

The chain employs TRBV5-1 and TRBJ1-1; D gene unclear. The germline CDR1 and CDR2 sequences are SGHRS and YFSETQ. The CDR3 runs 13 residues. V lost 0 bases and J lost 8, with 11 bases in between. DNA of the CDR3: TGCGCCAGCAGCTTGGACAGCCCCCGAGAAGCTTTCTTT. Its translation: CASSLDSPREAFF.

J is TRBJ2-7 and V is TRBV6-5, with TRBD1 matching over 8 bases. This CDR3 is built from 14 residues. CDR1 and CDR2 (germline): MNHEY, SVGAGI. Trimming at V came to 5 bases and at J to 1 base, leaving 4 bases not matched to a gene. CDR3 protein: CASSRGQASYEQYF. The CDR3 DNA reads as TGTGCCAGCAGTCGGGGACAGGCATCCTACGAGCAGTACTTC.

V usage is TRBV7-2 and J usage is TRBJ2-3, with TRBD2 matching over 8 bases. From germline, CDR1 is SGHTA and CDR2 FQGNSA. This CDR3 has 15 residues. With 5 bases clipped from V and 3 bases from J, the junction kept 7 bases outside the gene matches. The CDR3 region has the DNA TGTGCCAGCAGCCCCCAGATAGCGGGAACAGATACGCAGTATTTT. Translating it yields CASSPQIAGTDTQYF.